What follows describes a single TCR beta chain. Trimming at V came to 8 bases and at J to 6 bases, leaving 12 bases not matched to a gene. Looked up from germline, CDR1 is MNHEY and CDR2 is SMNVEV (reference sequence). The CDR3 extends over 15 amino acids. In the authors' methods: Amplification of reference gene primers provided the estimated nucleated cell counts. Produced via immunoSEQ multiplex PCR; TCRdb's table is partial and in-frame only. V, J and clone size were drawn from that table, and D and trimming were deduced from the DNA. The sample records about 480,000 clones, 80% to 90% being singletons. This entry comes from a study of blood T cell repertoires in COVID-19.

The source of this sequence is a man aged 18-30 years with COVID-19, enrolled during active disease. Sequencing was performed on peripheral blood. The genes are TRBV27 and TRBJ2-2; 7 nucleotides align to TRBD2. CDR3 sequence: CASQGLAGGAGELFF. The CDR3 DNA reads as TGTGCCAGCCAAGGGTTAGCGGGCGGGGCCGGGGAGCTGTTTTTT.